The TCR beta chain under discussion was sequenced for a study of immune heterogeneity within non-small cell lung tumors. Overall study context: The composition of the tumors was several squamous cell carcinomas, fewer than 13 non-squamous carcinomas and 1 not otherwise specified.

Per sample, 600 ng of bulk tumor genomic DNA was the template used. Biopsies, several per primary tumor and spaced far apart, were collected during surgery. Those enrolled were patients newly diagnosed with untreated non-small cell lung cancer and undergoing curative surgery. Samples were obtained from newly diagnosed non-small cell lung cancer patients who were having surgery with curative intent. The TCR beta CDR3 region was amplified by multiplex PCR employing 32 V and 13 J primers. TCRdb reprocessed the multiplex PCR reads with MiXCR, giving one entry per CDR3 protein. Of around 11,000 distinct CDR3 sequences in the sample, 15% to 25% are singletons; the top ten hold more than 3%. The CDR3 runs 13 residues. CDR1 and CDR2 from the germline V gene are MNHEY and SMNVEV (reference sequence). V was clipped by 6 bases and J by 3 bases, with 11 bases between them.

The sequence derives from a man aged 55 to 69 with non-small cell lung cancer. The chain joins TRBV27 to TRBJ2-5; the D is unclear. The sequenced sample consisted of lung tumor tissue. CDR3 nucleotides: TGTGCCAGCAGCCGTGGCGGAGAAGAGACCCAGTACTTC. It codes for CASSRGGEETQYF.